Given below is one TCR beta chain in context. Its specificity is unknown. Its ends do not fully match the called genes, so a read error is possible. These data come from a study of shared clonotypes between healthy human individuals. Study details: The cohort comprised a couple of women and a few men. Their ages spanned 18 to 49 years. General observations from the study: Naive subsets usually exceeded memory subsets in estimated richness. Clonotypes that were shared across a handful of donors made up around 5% of naive CD4 clonotypes.

Germline loops: CDR1 SSHAT, CDR2 FNYEAQ (reference sequence). This CDR3 spans 15 amino acids. Some clones are missing from TCRdb's copy, which holds only in-frame ones; the method was immunoSEQ multiplex PCR. The sample shows millions of clones, roughly nine tenths of them seen only once. Material: naive CD4+ T cells sorted from blood. Subset in this sample: CD45RA+ positively selected. The chain couples TRBV7-7 to TRBJ2-5, with 9 bases lining up with TRBD1. The receptor comes from a man younger than 30 in good health. CDR3 in amino acids: CASSRSRDRVETQYF. The CDR3 nucleotides are TGTGCTAGCAGCCGTTCCCGGGACAGGGTCGAGACCCAGTACTTC.